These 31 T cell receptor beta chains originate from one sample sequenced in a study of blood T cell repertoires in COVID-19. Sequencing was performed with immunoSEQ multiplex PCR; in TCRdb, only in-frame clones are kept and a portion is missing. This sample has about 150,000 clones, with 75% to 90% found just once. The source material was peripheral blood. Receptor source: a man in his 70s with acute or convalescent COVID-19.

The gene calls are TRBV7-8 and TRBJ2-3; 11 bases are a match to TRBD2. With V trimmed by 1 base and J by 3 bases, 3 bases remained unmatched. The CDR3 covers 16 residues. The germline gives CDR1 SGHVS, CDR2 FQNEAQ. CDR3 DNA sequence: TGTGCCAGCAGCTTAGTTAGCGGGGGGGTGACAGATACGCAGTATTTT. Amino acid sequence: CASSLVSGGVTDTQYF. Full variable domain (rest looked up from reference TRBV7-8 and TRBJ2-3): GAGVSQSPRYKVAKRGQDVALRCDPISGHVSLFWYQQALGQGPEFLTYFQNEAQLDKSGLPSDRFFAERPEGSVSTLKIQRTQQEDSAVYLCASSLVSGGVTDTQYFGPGTRLTVL.

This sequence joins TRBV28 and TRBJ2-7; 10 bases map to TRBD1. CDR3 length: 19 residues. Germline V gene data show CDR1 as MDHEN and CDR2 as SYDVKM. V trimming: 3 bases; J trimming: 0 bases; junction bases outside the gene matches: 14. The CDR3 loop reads CASSFPGTGDRVSSYEQYF. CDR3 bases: TGTGCCAGCAGTTTCCCCGGGACAGGGGATCGGGTTAGCTCCTACGAGCAGTACTTC.

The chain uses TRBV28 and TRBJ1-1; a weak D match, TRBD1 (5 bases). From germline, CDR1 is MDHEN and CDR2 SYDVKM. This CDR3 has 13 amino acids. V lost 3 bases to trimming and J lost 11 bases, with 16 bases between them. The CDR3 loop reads CASSFLQTGRAFF. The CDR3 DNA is TGTGCCAGCAGTTTCCTCCAAACAGGTCGGGCTTTCTTT. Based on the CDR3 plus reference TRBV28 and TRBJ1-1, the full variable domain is DVKVTQSSRYLVKRTGEKVFLECVQDMDHENMFWYRQDPGLGLRLIYFSYDVKMKEKGDIPEGYSVSREKKERFSLILESASTNQTSMYLCASSFLQTGRAFFGQGTRLTVV.

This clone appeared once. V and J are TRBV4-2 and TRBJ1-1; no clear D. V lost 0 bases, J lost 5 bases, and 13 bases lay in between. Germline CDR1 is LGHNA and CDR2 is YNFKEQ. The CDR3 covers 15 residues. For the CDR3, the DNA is TGTGCCAGCAGCCAAGAAAGCGTCGGAGTGACTGAAGCTTTCTTT. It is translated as CASSQESVGVTEAFF.

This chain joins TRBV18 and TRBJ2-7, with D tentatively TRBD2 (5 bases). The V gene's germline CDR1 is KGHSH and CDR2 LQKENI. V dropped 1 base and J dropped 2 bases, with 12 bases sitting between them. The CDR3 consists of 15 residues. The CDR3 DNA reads TGTGCCAGCTCACCACGGGAGTCCCAAACCTACGAGCAGTACTTC. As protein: CASSPRESQTYEQYF.

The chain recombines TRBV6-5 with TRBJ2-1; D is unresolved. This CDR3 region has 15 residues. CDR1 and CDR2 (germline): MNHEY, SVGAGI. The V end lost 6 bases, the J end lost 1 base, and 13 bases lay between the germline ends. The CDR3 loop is CASRDFLGSYNEQFF. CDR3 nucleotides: TGTGCCAGCAGGGATTTCCTAGGATCCTACAATGAGCAGTTCTTC.

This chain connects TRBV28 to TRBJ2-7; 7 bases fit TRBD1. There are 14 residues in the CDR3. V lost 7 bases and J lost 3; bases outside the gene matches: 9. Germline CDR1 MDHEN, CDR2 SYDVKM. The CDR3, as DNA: TGTGCCAGCACTCCTAGACAGGGTGGCTACGAGCAGTACTTC. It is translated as CASTPRQGGYEQYF.

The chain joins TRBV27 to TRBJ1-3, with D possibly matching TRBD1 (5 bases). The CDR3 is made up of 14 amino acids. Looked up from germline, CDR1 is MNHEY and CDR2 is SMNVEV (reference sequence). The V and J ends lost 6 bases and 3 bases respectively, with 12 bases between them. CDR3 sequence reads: CASSRWGVGNTIYF. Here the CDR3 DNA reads TGTGCCAGCAGCCGGTGGGGGGTTGGAAACACCATATATTTT.

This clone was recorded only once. CDR3 in amino acids: CASSLFGGYGYTF. The CDR3, as DNA: TGTGCCAGCAGTTTATTCGGGGGCTATGGCTACACCTTC. The chain carries TRBV12-3 or TRBV12-4 and TRBJ1-2; tentatively, D is TRBD1 (5 bases). The CDR3 runs 13 residues. Between the trimmed V and J ends, which lost 2 bases and 4 bases, there was a span of 8 bases.

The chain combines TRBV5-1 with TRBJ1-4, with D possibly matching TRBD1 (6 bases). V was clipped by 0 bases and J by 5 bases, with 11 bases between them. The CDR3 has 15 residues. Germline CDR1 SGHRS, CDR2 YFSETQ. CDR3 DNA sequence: TGCGCCAGCAGCTTGGGGACAGACTCGAATGAAAAACTGTTTTTT. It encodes CASSLGTDSNEKLFF.

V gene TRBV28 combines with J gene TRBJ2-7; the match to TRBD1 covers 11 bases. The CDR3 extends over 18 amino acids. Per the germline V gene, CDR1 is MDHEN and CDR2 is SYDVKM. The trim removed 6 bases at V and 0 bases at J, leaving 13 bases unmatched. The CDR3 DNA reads TGTGCCAGCAGCCTCCCTTTGCCCGGGACAGGGGGCTCCTACGAGCAGTACTTC. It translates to CASSLPLPGTGGSYEQYF.

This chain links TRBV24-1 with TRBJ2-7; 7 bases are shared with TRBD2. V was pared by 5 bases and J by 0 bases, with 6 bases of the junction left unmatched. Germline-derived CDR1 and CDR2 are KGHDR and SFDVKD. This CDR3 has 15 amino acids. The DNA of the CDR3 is TGTGCCACCAGTGCCCAGCGGGGCAGCTCCTACGAGCAGTACTTC. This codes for CATSAQRGSSYEQYF.

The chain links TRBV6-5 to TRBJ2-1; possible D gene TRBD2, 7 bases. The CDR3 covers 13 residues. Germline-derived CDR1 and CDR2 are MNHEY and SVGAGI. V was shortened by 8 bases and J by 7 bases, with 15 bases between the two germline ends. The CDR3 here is CASLFAGANEQFF. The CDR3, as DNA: TGTGCCAGCCTTTTTGCGGGGGCGAATGAGCAGTTCTTC.

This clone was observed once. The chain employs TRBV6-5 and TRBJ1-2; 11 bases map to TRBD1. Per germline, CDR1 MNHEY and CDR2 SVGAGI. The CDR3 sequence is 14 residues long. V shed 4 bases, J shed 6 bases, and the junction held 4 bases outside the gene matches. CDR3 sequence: CASSSRDRGDGYTF. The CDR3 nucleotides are TGTGCCAGCAGTTCCCGGGACAGGGGGGATGGCTACACCTTC.

CDR3 bases: TGTGCCAGCAGCCCCCAACCTAACGCCGGGGAGCTGTTTTTT. Its protein is CASSPQPNAGELFF. The rearrangement uses TRBV7-3 and TRBJ2-2; D not certain. This CDR3 has 14 residues. V lost 5 bases, J lost 6 bases, and 13 bases lay in between. Germline-derived CDR1 and CDR2 are SGHTA and FQGTGA.

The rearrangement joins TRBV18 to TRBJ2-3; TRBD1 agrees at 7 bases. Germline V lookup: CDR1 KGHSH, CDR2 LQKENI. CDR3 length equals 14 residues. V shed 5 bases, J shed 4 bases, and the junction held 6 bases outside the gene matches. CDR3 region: CASSVGQAADTQYF. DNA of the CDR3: TGTGCCAGCTCAGTCGGACAGGCGGCAGATACGCAGTATTTT.

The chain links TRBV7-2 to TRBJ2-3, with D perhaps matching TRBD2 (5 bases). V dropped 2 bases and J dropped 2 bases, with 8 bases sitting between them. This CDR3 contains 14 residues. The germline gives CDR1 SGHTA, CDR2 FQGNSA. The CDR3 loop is CASSLMGVTDTQYF. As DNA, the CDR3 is TGTGCCAGCAGCTTAATGGGAGTCACAGATACGCAGTATTTT.

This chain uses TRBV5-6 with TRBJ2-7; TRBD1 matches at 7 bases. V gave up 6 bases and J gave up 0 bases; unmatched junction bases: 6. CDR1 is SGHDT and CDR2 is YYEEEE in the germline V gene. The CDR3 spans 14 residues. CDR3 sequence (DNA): TGTGCCAGCACTCCCGGACAGGCCTCCTACGAGCAGTACTTC. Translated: CASTPGQASYEQYF.

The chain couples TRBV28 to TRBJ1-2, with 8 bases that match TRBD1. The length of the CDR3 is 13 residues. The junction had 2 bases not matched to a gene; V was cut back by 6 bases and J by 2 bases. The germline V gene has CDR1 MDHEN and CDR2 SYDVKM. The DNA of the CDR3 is TGTGCCAGCAGATCAGGGGGCAACTATGGCTACACCTTC. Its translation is CASRSGGNYGYTF.

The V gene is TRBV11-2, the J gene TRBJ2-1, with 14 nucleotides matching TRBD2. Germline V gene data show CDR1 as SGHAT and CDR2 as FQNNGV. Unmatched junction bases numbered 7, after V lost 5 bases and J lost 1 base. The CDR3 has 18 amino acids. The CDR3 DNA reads TGTGCCAGCAGCAGCGGGACTAGCGGGAGTGGATCCTACAATGAGCAGTTCTTC. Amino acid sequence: CASSSGTSGSGSYNEQFF.

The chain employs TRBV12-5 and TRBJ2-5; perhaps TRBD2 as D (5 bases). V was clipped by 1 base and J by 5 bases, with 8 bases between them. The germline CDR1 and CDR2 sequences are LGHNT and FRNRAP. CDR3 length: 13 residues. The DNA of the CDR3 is TGTGCTAGTGGTTTGGAGACGGGGGAGACCCAGTACTTC. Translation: CASGLETGETQYF.

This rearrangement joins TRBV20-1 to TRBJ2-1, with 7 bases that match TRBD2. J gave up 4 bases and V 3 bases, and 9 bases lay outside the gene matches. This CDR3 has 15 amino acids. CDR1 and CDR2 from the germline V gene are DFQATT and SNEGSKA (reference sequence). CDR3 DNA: TGCAGTGCTAGTGGCCCCAAGCGGGGTTACAATGAGCAGTTCTTC. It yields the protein CSASGPKRGYNEQFF.

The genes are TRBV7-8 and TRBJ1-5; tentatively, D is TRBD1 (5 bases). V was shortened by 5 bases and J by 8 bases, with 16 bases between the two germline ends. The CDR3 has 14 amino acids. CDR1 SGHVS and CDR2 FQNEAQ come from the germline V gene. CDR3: CASSLRMDNKPQHF. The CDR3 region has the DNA TGTGCCAGCAGCCTTAGAATGGACAACAAGCCCCAGCATTTT.

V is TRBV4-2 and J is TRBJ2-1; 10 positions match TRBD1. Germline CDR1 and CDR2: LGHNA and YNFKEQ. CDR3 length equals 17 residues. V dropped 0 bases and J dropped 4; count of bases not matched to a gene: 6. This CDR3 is CASSQDRGQGTYNEQFF. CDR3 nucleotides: TGTGCCAGCAGCCAAGATCGGGGACAGGGGACTTACAATGAGCAGTTCTTC.

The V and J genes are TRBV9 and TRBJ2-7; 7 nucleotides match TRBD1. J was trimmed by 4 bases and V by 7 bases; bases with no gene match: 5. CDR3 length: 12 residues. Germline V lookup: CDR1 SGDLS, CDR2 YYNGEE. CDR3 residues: CASGGTEYEQYF. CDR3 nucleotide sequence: TGTGCCAGCGGTGGGACAGAATACGAGCAGTACTTC.

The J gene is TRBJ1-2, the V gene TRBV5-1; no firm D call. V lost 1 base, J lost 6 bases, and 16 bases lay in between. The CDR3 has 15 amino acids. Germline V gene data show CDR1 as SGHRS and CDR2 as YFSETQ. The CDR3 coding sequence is TGCGCCAGCAGCTTGCTGGCCGAGGGAGTTGATGGCTACACCTTC. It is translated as CASSLLAEGVDGYTF.

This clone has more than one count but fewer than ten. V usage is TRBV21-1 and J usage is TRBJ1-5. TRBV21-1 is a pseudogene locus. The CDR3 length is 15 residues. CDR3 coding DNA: TGTGCCAGCAGCCTTGCGGTGAATAGCAATCAGCCCCAGCATTTT. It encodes CASSLAVNSNQPQHF.

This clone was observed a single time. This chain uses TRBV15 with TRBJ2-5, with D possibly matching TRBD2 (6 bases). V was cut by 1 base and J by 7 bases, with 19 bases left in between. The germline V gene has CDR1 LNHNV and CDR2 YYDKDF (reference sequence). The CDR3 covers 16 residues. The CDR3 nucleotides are TGTGCCACCAGCAGAGCGGGAGTCCTTACCCCATGGACCCAGTACTTC. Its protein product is CATSRAGVLTPWTQYF.

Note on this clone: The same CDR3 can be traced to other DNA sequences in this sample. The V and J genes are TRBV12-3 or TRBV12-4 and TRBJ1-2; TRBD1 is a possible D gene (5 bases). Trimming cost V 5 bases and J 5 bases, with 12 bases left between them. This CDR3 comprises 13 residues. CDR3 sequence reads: CASSPDSLYGYTF. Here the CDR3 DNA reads TGTGCCAGCAGTCCCGACAGCTTGTATGGCTACACCTTC.

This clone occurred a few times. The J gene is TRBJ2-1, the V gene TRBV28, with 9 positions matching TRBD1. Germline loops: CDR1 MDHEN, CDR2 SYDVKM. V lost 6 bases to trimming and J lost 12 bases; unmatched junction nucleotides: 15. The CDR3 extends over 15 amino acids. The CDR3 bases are TGTGCCAGCAGGACCGGGACAGGGAGTGCGACACCGCAGTTCTTC. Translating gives CASRTGTGSATPQFF.

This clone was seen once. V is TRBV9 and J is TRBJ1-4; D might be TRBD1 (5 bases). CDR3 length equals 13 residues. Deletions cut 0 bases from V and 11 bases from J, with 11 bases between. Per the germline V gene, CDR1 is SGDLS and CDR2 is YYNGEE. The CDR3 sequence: CASSVANRCKLFF. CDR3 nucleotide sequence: TGTGCCAGCAGCGTAGCTAACAGGTGCAAACTGTTTTTT.